Listed below are T cell receptor beta chains from one sample, sequenced in a study of cytomegalovirus exposure and HLA in healthy donors. Some clones are missing from TCRdb's copy, which holds only in-frame ones; the method was immunoSEQ multiplex PCR. Of approximately 170,000 clones listed, roughly 65% are singletons. The sample taken for sequencing was PBMCs. These receptors all come from a man aged 18 to 30 in good health and CMV-seropositive. Both conserved end residues are part of each CDR3. Fields, in order: clone size, D gene, V gene, J gene, CDR3 protein, CDR3 DNA. A D gene is named only where the DNA matches it firmly. For some rows the clone size is stated as once, few or many, or as a class when expanded; others skip it.

-	TRBD1	TRBV6-5	TRBJ1-2	CASSSGTGRYGYTF	TGTGCCAGCAGCTCTGGGACAGGGAGGTATGGCTACACCTTC
-	-	TRBV28	TRBJ1-2	CASSLGGDYGYTF	TGTGCCAGCAGTTTAGGGGGCGACTATGGCTACACCTTC
-	TRBD1	TRBV30	TRBJ1-2	CAWSVQGQGSNYGYTF	TGTGCCTGGAGTGTACAGGGACAGGGGTCTAACTATGGCTACACCTTC
-	-	TRBV7-9	TRBJ1-1	CSSSRVSPEAFF	TGTTCCAGCAGCCGTGTATCCCCTGAAGCTTTCTTT
few	TRBD2	TRBV30	TRBJ2-1	CAWTPPGREWYNEQFF	TGTGCCTGGACCCCCCCCGGGCGGGAGTGGTACAATGAGCAGTTCTTC
once	-	TRBV28	TRBJ1-5	CASSLWEWNQPQHF	TGTGCCAGCAGTTTGTGGGAGTGGAATCAGCCCCAGCATTTT
-	TRBD1	TRBV2	TRBJ2-5	CASRDTGTGQETQYF	TGTGCCAGCAGAGACACCGGGACAGGCCAAGAGACCCAGTACTTC
-	-	TRBV9	TRBJ1-2	CASSVGQSNYGYTF	TGTGCCAGCAGCGTAGGGCAGTCTAACTATGGCTACACCTTC
few	TRBD1	TRBV6-1	TRBJ1-1	CASQRGQMTEAFF	TGTGCCAGCCAACGGGGACAGATGACTGAAGCTTTCTTT
-	-	TRBV18	TRBJ1-5	CASSQRNQPQHF	TGTGCCAGCTCACAGAGAAATCAGCCCCAGCATTTT
-	TRBD1	TRBV6-5	TRBJ2-5	CASSLWTGYQETQYF	TGTGCCAGCAGTTTGTGGACAGGCTACCAAGAGACCCAGTACTTC
few	-	TRBV6-5	TRBJ2-2	CASSRGGNTGELFF	TGTGCCAGCAGTAGGGGGGGAAACACCGGGGAGCTGTTTTTT
-	-	TRBV29-1	TRBJ1-2	CSVEDRDYGYTF	TGCAGCGTTGAAGATCGAGATTATGGCTACACCTTC
-	TRBD1	TRBV19	TRBJ1-1	CASSLGTVTEAFF	TGTGCCAGTAGTCTAGGGACAGTTACTGAAGCTTTCTTT
-	TRBD1	TRBV6-1	TRBJ1-5	CASSEDPRGRGRQPQHF	TGTGCCAGCAGTGAAGACCCTCGGGGCAGGGGGAGGCAGCCCCAGCATTTT
-	-	TRBV18	TRBJ2-1	CASSPGPGEVNNEQFF	TGTGCCAGCTCACCAGGTCCGGGAGAGGTCAACAATGAGCAGTTCTTC
few	-	TRBV6-1	TRBJ2-2	CASKYGTGELFF	TGTGCCAGCAAATACGGGACCGGGGAGCTGTTTTTT
-	-	TRBV28	TRBJ1-4	CASSLPPIAEKLFF	TGTGCCAGCAGTCTCCCGCCTATAGCGGAAAAACTGTTTTTT
-	-	TRBV7-9	TRBJ1-1	CASSQGLQHAPGAFF	TGTGCCAGCAGTCAAGGACTACAGCACGCCCCCGGGGCTTTCTTT
few	TRBD1	TRBV6-5	TRBJ2-2	CASSYGRTGGIGELFF	TGTGCCAGCAGTTACGGTCGGACAGGGGGCATCGGGGAGCTGTTTTTT
once	TRBD1	TRBV27	TRBJ1-2	CASGTTGNGAGYTF	TGTGCCAGCGGAACGACAGGGAACGGAGCCGGCTACACCTTC
-	-	TRBV7-9	TRBJ1-2	CASSQPEGYSYGYTF	TGTGCCAGCAGCCAACCCGAGGGATACTCCTATGGCTACACCTTC
-	-	TRBV27	TRBJ2-5	CASSLRGGRETQYF	TGTGCCAGCAGTTTGAGGGGGGGGAGAGAGACCCAGTACTTC
few	TRBD2	TRBV4-1	TRBJ2-5	CASSQKGLAGAGSQETQYF	TGCGCCAGCAGCCAAAAGGGACTAGCGGGGGCCGGAAGCCAAGAGACCCAGTACTTC
few	TRBD2	TRBV11-2	TRBJ2-1	CASSLAGTSSYNEQFF	TGTGCCAGCAGCCTAGCCGGGACTAGCTCCTACAATGAGCAGTTCTTC
-	TRBD1	TRBV4-1	TRBJ1-5	CASSQVDRSGHQPQHF	TGCGCCAGCAGCCAGGTGGACAGGTCGGGACATCAGCCCCAGCATTTT
-	-	TRBV28	TRBJ1-2	CASSLYPGYGYTF	TGTGCCAGCAGTTTATACCCAGGCTATGGCTACACCTTC
few	TRBD1	TRBV28	TRBJ1-2	CASTQGQGNYGYTF	TGTGCCAGCACACAGGGGCAGGGTAACTATGGCTACACCTTC
-	-	TRBV18	TRBJ1-1	CASSSFGTPEAFF	TGTGCCAGCTCATCCTTCGGGACACCTGAAGCTTTCTTT
-	-	TRBV29-1	TRBJ1-3	CSVEDGAGNTIYF	TGCAGCGTTGAAGATGGGGCGGGAAACACCATATATTTT
-	-	TRBV4-1	TRBJ2-1	CASSQTQLHFDEQFF	TGCGCCAGCAGCCAAACTCAACTACATTTCGATGAGCAGTTCTTC
-	-	TRBV11-2	TRBJ1-6	CASSLVPPGQGSPLHF	TGTGCCAGCAGCTTAGTCCCCCCGGGACAAGGCTCACCCCTCCACTTT
-	TRBD1	TRBV29-1	TRBJ1-3	CSVVDRASGNTIYF	TGCAGCGTTGTTGACAGGGCCTCTGGAAACACCATATATTTT
few	TRBD1	TRBV19	TRBJ1-1	CASSMDRANTEAFF	TGTGCCAGTAGTATGGACAGGGCCAACACTGAAGCTTTCTTT
-	-	TRBV5-1	TRBJ1-5	CASSLAGAGDQPQHF	TGCGCCAGCAGCTTGGCAGGGGCCGGGGATCAGCCCCAGCATTTT
-	-	TRBV4-1	TRBJ2-1	CASSRRSYNEQFF	TGCGCCAGCAGCCGCCGGAGCTACAATGAGCAGTTCTTC
-	TRBD2	TRBV11-2	TRBJ2-1	CASSFSGSHRDEQFF	TGTGCCAGCAGCTTTAGCGGGAGTCATCGCGATGAGCAGTTCTTC
-	-	TRBV4-1	TRBJ2-3	CASSPSPDGIAQYF	TGCGCCAGCAGCCCGTCCCCCGACGGGATTGCGCAGTATTTT
-	-	TRBV28	TRBJ1-2	CATSRGRYGYTF	TGTGCCACCTCCAGGGGTCGCTATGGCTACACCTTC
-	-	TRBV21-1	TRBJ1-2	CASIPRGNYGYTF	TGTGCCAGCATCCCTCGGGGTAACTATGGCTACACCTTC
-	TRBD1	TRBV7-9	TRBJ2-6	CASSSYRGSGANVLTF	TGTGCCAGCAGCTCCTACAGGGGATCTGGGGCCAACGTCCTGACTTTC
few	-	TRBV2	TRBJ2-3	CASSWSTDTQYF	TGTGCCAGCAGCTGGAGTACAGATACGCAGTATTTT
-	-	TRBV25-1	TRBJ1-2	CASSDFAGDNYGYTF	TGTGCCAGCAGTGATTTTGCAGGGGATAACTATGGCTACACCTTC
-	-	TRBV12-5	TRBJ2-6	CASGDFSGANVLTF	TGTGCTAGTGGCGACTTCTCTGGGGCCAACGTCCTGACTTTC
-	TRBD1	TRBV5-1	TRBJ2-5	CASSPGTGVETQYF	TGCGCCAGCAGCCCCGGGACAGGGGTTGAGACCCAGTACTTC
-	-	TRBV11-3	TRBJ2-2	CASSPRVSAEAGELFF	TGTGCCAGCAGTCCCCGGGTCTCGGCAGAGGCCGGGGAGCTGTTTTTT
-	TRBD2	TRBV2	TRBJ2-1	CASGGLAGVNEQFF	TGTGCCAGCGGGGGACTAGCGGGAGTGAATGAGCAGTTCTTC
-	TRBD2	TRBV7-2	TRBJ2-1	CASSSRLAGANYNEQFF	TGTGCCAGCAGCTCTAGACTAGCGGGGGCCAATTACAATGAGCAGTTCTTC
few	-	TRBV7-2	TRBJ2-3	CASSLGGGPDTQYF	TGTGCCAGCAGCTTAGGGGGGGGGCCAGATACGCAGTATTTT
-	-	TRBV25-1	TRBJ2-2	CASRGRTDNTGELFF	TGTGCCAGCAGGGGACGGACAGATAACACCGGGGAGCTGTTTTTT
-	-	TRBV6-5	TRBJ1-2	CASSPGLNENYGYTF	TGTGCCAGCAGCCCTGGACTGAACGAAAACTATGGCTACACCTTC
-	-	TRBV6-1	TRBJ1-4	CASSREGEKLFF	TGTGCCAGCAGCCGGGAGGGCGAAAAACTGTTTTTT
-	TRBD2	TRBV6-5	TRBJ2-3	CASRRTSGRPDTQYF	TGTGCCAGCAGACGGACTAGCGGGAGACCAGATACGCAGTATTTT
-	TRBD1	TRBV30	TRBJ2-5	CAWMRQGTETQYF	TGTGCCTGGATGCGACAGGGAACGGAGACCCAGTACTTC